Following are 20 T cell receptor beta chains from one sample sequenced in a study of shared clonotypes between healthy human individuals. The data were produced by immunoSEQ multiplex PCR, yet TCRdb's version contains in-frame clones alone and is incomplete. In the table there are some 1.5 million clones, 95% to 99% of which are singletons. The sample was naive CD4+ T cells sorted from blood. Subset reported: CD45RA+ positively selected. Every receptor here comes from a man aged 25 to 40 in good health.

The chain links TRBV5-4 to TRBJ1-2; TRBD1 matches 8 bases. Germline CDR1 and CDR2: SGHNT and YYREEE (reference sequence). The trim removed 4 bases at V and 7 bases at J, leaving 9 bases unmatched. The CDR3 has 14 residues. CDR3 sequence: CASSEGQAWAGYTF. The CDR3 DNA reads TGTGCCAGCAGCGAGGGACAGGCTTGGGCTGGCTACACCTTC.

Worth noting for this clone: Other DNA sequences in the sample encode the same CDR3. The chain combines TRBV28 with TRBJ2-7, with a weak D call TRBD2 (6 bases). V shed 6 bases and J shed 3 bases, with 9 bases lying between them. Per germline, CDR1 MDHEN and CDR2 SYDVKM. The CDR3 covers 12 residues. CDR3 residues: CASRGTYYEQYF. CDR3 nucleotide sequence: TGTGCCAGCAGGGGGACTTACTACGAGCAGTACTTC.

The CDR3 spells CASRTGLAGVGNTGELFF. The DNA for the CDR3 is TGTGCCAGCAGAACCGGACTAGCGGGAGTTGGGAACACCGGGGAGCTGTTTTTT. This chain links TRBV7-6 with TRBJ2-2, with 13 nucleotides matching TRBD2. Germline loops: CDR1 SGHVS, CDR2 FNYEAQ. J was trimmed by 1 base and V by 6 bases; bases with no gene match: 8. The CDR3 consists of 18 residues.

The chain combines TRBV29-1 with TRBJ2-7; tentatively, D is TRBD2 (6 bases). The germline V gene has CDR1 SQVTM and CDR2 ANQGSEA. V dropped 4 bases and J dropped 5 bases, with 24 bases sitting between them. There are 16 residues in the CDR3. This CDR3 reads CSVARGRFLQGDEQYF. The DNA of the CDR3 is TGCAGCGTTGCCCGGGGGAGGTTCCTCCAAGGAGACGAGCAGTACTTC.

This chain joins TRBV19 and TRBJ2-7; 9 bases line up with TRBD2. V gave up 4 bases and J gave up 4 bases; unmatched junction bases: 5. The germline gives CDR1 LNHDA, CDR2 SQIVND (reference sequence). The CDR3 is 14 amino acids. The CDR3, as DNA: TGTGCCAGTAGTACAATGACTAGCGGTTACGAGCAGTACTTC. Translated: CASSTMTSGYEQYF.

The CDR3 spells CASRPPGTGAYEQYF. The DNA for the CDR3 is TGTGCCAGCAGACCCCCCGGGACAGGAGCCTACGAGCAGTACTTC. The chain carries TRBV28 and TRBJ2-7; 8 bases are a match to TRBD1. Germline trimming cut 6 bases from V and 2 bases from J; bases unmatched to any gene: 9. The CDR3 totals 15 residues. Germline V gene sequence: CDR1 MDHEN, CDR2 SYDVKM.

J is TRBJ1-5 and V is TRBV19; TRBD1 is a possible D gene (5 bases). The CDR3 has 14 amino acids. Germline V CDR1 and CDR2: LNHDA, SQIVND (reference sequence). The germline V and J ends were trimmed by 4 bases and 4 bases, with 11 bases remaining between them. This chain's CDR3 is CASSTGRRNQPQHF. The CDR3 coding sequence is TGTGCCAGTAGTACAGGGAGGAGAAATCAGCCCCAGCATTTT.

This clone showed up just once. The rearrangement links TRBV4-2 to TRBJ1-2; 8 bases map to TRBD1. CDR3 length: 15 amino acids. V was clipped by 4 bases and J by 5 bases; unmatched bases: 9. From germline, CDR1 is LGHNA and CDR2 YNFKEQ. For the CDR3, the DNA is TGTGCCAGCAGCCGAGACAGGGGCGACCAGTATGGCTACACCTTC. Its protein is CASSRDRGDQYGYTF.

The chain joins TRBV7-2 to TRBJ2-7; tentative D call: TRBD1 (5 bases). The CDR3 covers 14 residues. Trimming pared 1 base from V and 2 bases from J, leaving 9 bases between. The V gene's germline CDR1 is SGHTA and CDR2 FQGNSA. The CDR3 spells CASSLVGQPYEQYF. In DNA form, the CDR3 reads TGTGCCAGCAGCTTAGTGGGGCAACCCTACGAGCAGTACTTC.

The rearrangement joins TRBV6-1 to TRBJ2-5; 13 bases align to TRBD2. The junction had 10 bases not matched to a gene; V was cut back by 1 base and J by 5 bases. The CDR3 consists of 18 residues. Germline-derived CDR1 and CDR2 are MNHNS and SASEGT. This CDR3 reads CASSEGRTSGSLGETQYF. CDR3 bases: TGTGCCAGCAGTGAAGGGAGGACTAGCGGGAGTCTTGGCGAGACCCAGTACTTC.

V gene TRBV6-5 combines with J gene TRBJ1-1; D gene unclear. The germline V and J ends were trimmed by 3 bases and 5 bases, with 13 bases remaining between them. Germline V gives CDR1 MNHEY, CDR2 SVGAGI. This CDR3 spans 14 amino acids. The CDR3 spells CASSYGQAGTEAFF. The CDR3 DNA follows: TGTGCCAGCAGTTATGGGCAGGCTGGGACTGAAGCTTTCTTT.

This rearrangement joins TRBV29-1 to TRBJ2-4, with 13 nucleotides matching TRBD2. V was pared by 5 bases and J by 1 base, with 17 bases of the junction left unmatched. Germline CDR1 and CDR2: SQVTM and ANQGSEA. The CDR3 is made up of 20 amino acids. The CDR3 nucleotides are TGCAGCGTTACCATTGCTGGGGGACTAGCGGGAATCGGGGCCAAAAACATTCAGTACTTC. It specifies CSVTIAGGLAGIGAKNIQYF.

The CDR3: CASSSLPTGGNQPQHF. In DNA form, the CDR3 reads TGCGCCAGCAGCTCATTACCTACAGGGGGCAATCAGCCCCAGCATTTT. The chain has TRBV5-1 and TRBJ1-5; TRBD1 agrees at 7 bases. This CDR3 is built from 16 residues. The ends lost 3 bases at V and 2 bases at J; junction bases unmatched: 8. Germline CDR1 is SGHRS and CDR2 is YFSETQ.

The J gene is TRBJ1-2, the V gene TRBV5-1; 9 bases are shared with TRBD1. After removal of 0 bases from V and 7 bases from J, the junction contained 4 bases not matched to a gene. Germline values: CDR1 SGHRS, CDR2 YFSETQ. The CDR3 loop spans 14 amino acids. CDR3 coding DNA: TGCGCCAGCAGCTTGGAAACAGGGGGCTCTGGCTACACCTTC. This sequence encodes CASSLETGGSGYTF.

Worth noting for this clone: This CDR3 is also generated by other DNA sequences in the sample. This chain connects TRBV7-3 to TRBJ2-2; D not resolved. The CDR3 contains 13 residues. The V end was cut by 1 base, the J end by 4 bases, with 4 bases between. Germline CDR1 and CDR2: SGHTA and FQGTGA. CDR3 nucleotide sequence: TGTGCCAGCAGCTTAAGTGGCACCGGGGAGCTGTTTTTT. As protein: CASSLSGTGELFF.

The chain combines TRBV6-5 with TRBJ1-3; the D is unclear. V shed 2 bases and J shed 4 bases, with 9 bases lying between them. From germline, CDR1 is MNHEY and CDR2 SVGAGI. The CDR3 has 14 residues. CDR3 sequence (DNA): TGTGCCAGCAGTTACAAGGCAGCCGGAAACACCATATATTTT. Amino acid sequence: CASSYKAAGNTIYF.

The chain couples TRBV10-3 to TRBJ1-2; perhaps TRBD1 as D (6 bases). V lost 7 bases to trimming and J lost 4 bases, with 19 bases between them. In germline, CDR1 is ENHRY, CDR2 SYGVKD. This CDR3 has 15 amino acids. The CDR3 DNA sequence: TGTGCCATCAAGGAGGGGGGCAGGGCACCCTATGGCTACACCTTC. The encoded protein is CAIKEGGRAPYGYTF.

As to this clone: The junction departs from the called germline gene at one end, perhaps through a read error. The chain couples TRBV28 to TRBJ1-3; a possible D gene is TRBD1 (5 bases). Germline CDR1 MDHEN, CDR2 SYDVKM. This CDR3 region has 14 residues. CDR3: CASSFPGPGNTIYF. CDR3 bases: TGTGCCAGTAGTTTCCCAGGGCCTGGAAACACCATATATTTT.

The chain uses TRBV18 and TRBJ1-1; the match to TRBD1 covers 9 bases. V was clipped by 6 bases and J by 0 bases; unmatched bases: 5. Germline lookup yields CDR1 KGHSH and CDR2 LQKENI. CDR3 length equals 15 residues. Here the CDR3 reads CASSWTGDMNTEAFF. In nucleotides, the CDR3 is TGTGCCAGCTCGTGGACAGGGGATATGAACACTGAAGCTTTCTTT.

The CDR3 spells CASSSPGGQSYEQYF. The CDR3 DNA is TGTGCCAGCAGTTCTCCGGGAGGGCAAAGCTACGAGCAGTACTTC. The J gene is TRBJ2-7, the V gene TRBV28, with 8 bases aligning to TRBD2. CDR1 is MDHEN, CDR2 SYDVKM, per germline. V lost 4 bases, J lost 3 bases, and 8 bases stayed unmatched. CDR3 length equals 15 residues.